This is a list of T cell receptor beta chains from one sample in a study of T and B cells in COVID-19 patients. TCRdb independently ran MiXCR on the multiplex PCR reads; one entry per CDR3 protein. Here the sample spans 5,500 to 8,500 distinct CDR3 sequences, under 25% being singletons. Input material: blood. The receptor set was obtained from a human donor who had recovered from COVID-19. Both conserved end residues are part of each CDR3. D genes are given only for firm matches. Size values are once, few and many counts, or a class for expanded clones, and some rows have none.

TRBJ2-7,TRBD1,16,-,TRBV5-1,TGCGCCAGCAGCTTGGGGACAGGGTATATCCGATACGAGCAGTACTTC,CASSLGTGYIRYEQYF
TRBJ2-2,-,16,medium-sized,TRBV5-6,TGTGCCAGCAGCTTGGGGACGGCGACGAACACCGGGGAGCTGTTTTTT,CASSLGTATNTGELFF
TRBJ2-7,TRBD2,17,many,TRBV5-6,TGTGCCAGCAGCGAAAGGCCCTTGGGACTAGCGACCTACGAGCAGTACTTC,CASSERPLGLATYEQYF
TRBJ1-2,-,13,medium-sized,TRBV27,TGTGCCAGCAGTTTCCGGCCCAGGCATGGCTACACCTTC,CASSFRPRHGYTF
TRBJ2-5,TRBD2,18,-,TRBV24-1,TGTGCCACCAGTGATTCGGCTCCGACTAGCGGGGGGGAAGAGACCCAGTACTTC,CATSDSAPTSGGEETQYF
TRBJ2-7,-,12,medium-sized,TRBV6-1,TGTGCCAGCACATCGACAGCCCACGAGCAGTACTTC,CASTSTAHEQYF
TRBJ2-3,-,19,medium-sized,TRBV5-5,TGTGCCAGCAGCCTCCGGACAGGGGCCGTACTAGCGGACACAGATACGCAGTATTTT,CASSLRTGAVLADTDTQYF
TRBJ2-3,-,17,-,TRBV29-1,TGCAGCGTTGAAGGGGGCAGGGGGCGGGGGAGCACAGATACGCAGTATTTT,CSVEGGRGRGSTDTQYF
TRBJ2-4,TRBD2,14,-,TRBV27,TGTGCCAGCAGTTTTTACCAGCGGGGAAACATTCAGTACTTC,CASSFYQRGNIQYF
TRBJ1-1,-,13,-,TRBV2,TGTGCCAGCAGGTCCCACCCAGACACTGAAGCTTTCTTT,CASRSHPDTEAFF
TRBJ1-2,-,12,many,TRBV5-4,TGTGCCAGCAGCTCCCGGTCACAGGGCTACACCTTC,CASSSRSQGYTF
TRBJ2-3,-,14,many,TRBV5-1,TGCGCCAGCAGCTTGGGAGCCTTCCTAGATACGCAGTATTTT,CASSLGAFLDTQYF
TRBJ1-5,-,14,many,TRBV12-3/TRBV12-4,TGTGCCAGCAGTTTGGAGGGGGGCAATCAGCCCCAGCATTTT,CASSLEGGNQPQHF
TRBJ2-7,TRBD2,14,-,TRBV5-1,TGCGCCAGCAGCTTGGGGACTAGATTCTCCGAGCAGTACTTC,CASSLGTRFSEQYF
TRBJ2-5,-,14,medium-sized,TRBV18,TGTGCCAGCTCACCAGTCGCGTACCAAGAGACCCAGTACTTC,CASSPVAYQETQYF
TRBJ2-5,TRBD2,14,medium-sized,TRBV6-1,TGTGCCACCCCGGCTAGCGGGAGCCAAGAGACCCAGTACTTC,CATPASGSQETQYF
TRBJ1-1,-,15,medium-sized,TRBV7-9,TGTGCCAGCAGCTTCCAAACAGGGATGAACACTGAAGCTTTCTTT,CASSFQTGMNTEAFF
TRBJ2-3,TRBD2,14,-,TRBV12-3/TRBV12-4,TGTGCCAGCAGTTCCGAAAATAGCGGGACGACGCAGTATTTT,CASSSENSGTTQYF
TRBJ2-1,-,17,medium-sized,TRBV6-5,TGTGCCAGCAGTTCTCTCGACGGCTCCTTATCCTACAATGAGCAGTTCTTC,CASSSLDGSLSYNEQFF
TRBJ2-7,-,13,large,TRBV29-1,TGCAGCGTTGAAGACAGGGCCGCAGGCGAGCAGTACTTC,CSVEDRAAGEQYF
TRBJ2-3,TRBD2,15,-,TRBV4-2,TGTGCCAGCAGCCAGGTAGGACTAGCGACAGATACGCAGTATTTT,CASSQVGLATDTQYF
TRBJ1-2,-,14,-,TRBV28,TGTGCCAGCAGTCCAGGAACAGGGAACTATGGCTACACCTTC,CASSPGTGNYGYTF
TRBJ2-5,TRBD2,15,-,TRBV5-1,TGTGCCAGCAGCCCGGGGGGGGGGGTCCAAGAGACCCAGTACTTC,CASSPGGGVQETQYF
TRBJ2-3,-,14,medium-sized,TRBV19,TGTGCCAGTAGTATGACGGGGACTACAGATACGCAGTATTTT,CASSMTGTTDTQYF
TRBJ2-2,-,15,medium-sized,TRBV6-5,TGTGCCAGCAGTCCCCGGGACATAAACACCGGGGAGCTGTTTTTT,CASSPRDINTGELFF
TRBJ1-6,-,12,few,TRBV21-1,TGTGCCAGCAGCCCCCTGGATTCACCCCTCCACTTT,CASSPLDSPLHF
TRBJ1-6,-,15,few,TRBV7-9,TGTGCCAGCAGCTTAGTTAGTCGTCATACTTCACCCCTCCACTTT,CASSLVSRHTSPLHF
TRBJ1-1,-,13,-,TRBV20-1,TGCAGTGCTAGAGATCTTAGGGGCACTGAAGCTTTCTTT,CSARDLRGTEAFF
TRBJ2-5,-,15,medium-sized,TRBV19,TGTGCCAGTAGTATAGGGCAGGGGATCGGGGAGACCCAGTACTTC,CASSIGQGIGETQYF
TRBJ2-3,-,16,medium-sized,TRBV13,TGTGCCAGCCGTCTCGGGGGCGGGGCACTCACAGATACGCAGTATTTT,CASRLGGGALTDTQYF
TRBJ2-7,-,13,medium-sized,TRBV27,TGTGCCAGCAGTTTATCGGCGGACCTTGGGCAGTACTTC,CASSLSADLGQYF
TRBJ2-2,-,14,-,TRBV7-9,TGTGCCAGCAGCTCCGGGGAGAACACCGGGGAGCTGTTTTTT,CASSSGENTGELFF
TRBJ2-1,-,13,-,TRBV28,TGTGCCAGCCGGCGTAGCTCCTACAATGAGCAGTTCTTC,CASRRSSYNEQFF
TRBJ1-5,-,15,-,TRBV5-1,TGCGCCAGCAGCGCGGATGGGGTTTGGGATCAGCCCCAGCATTTT,CASSADGVWDQPQHF
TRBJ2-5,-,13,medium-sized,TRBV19,TGTGCCAGTAGTATCGACTTTGAAGAGACCCAGTACTTC,CASSIDFEETQYF
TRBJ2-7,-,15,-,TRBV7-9,TGTGCCAGCAGCTTAGCTTCCGGGGTTCAAATCGAGCAGTACTTC,CASSLASGVQIEQYF
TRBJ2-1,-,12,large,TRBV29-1,TGCGCAACCAAAAGCGGCTACAATGAGCAGTTCTTC,CATKSGYNEQFF
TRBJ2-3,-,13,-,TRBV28,TGTGCCAGCAGTTTACAGGGCACAGATACGCAGTATTTT,CASSLQGTDTQYF
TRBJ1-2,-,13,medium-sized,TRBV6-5,TGTGCCAGCAGTTACGAGGGAGACTATGGCTACACCTTC,CASSYEGDYGYTF
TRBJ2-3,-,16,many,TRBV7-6,TGTGCCAGCAGCCCTCGGGTGACTGGTCGAGGAGATACGCAGTATTTT,CASSPRVTGRGDTQYF
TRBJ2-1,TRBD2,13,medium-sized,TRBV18,TGTGCCAGCTCACCGGGACTATACGGTGAGCAGTTCTTC,CASSPGLYGEQFF
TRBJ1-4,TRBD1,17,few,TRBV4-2,TGTGCCAGCAGCCTACTCATTTCCGGGACAGGGGACGAAAAACTGTTTTTT,CASSLLISGTGDEKLFF
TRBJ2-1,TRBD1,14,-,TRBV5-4,TGTGCCAGCAGTCCAGGGGGCGCGGGGAATGAGCAGTTCTTC,CASSPGGAGNEQFF
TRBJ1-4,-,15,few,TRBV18,TGTGCCAGCTCAGTCACAGGTTCTCCTTGGGAAAAACTGTTTTTT,CASSVTGSPWEKLFF
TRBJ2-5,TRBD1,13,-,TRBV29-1,TGCAGCGTAGAACAGGGGGCCCAAGAGACCCAGTACTTC,CSVEQGAQETQYF
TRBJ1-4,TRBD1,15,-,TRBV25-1,TGTGCCAGCAGTGAATTAACAGGGGATAATGAAAAACTGTTTTTT,CASSELTGDNEKLFF
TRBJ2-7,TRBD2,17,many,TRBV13,TGTGCCAGCAGCTTAGGGACTAGCGGGGGGGTTAGTTCCGAGCAGTACTTC,CASSLGTSGGVSSEQYF
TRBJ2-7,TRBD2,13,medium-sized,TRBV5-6,TGTGCCAGCAGCTTGGGGGGAGGGAACGAGCAGTACTTC,CASSLGGGNEQYF
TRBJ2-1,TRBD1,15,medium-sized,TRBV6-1,TGTGCCAGCAGCCCCGTCGACAGGGTCTACAATGAGCAGTTCTTC,CASSPVDRVYNEQFF
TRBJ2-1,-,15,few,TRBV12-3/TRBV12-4,TGTGCCAGCAGTGCTACCGGGACTGCCGACAATGAGCAGTTCTTC,CASSATGTADNEQFF
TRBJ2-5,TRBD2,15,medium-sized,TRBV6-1,TGTGCCAGCAGTCCCCGACTAGCGGGGGGAGAGACCCAGTACTTC,CASSPRLAGGETQYF
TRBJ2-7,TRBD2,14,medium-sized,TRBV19,TGTGCCAGTAGCCTCGGACTAGCGGTCTACGAGCAGTACTTC,CASSLGLAVYEQYF
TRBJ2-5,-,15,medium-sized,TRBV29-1,TGCAGCGTTGAAGCGAGGGTGGGGTACCAAGAGACCCAGTACTTC,CSVEARVGYQETQYF
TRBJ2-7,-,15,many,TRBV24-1,TGTGCCACCAGTGACCCCAAGGTTAGCCCCTACGAGCAGTACTTC,CATSDPKVSPYEQYF
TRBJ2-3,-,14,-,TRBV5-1,TGCGCCAGCAGCTTGGAGAGCGGCACAGATACGCAGTATTTT,CASSLESGTDTQYF
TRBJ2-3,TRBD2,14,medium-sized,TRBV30,TGTGCCTGGAGTCGCTCTAGCGGGGGGAGGACGCAGTATTTT,CAWSRSSGGRTQYF
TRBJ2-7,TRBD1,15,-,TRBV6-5,TGTGCCAGCAGTTACCGGACAGGGGGTTTTTACGAGCAGTACTTC,CASSYRTGGFYEQYF
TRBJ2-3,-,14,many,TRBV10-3,TGTGCCATCAGACTGGACTCCTCGGCAGATACGCAGTATTTT,CAIRLDSSADTQYF
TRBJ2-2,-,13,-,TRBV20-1,TGCAGTGCTTCCCGCGGTCCCACCGGGGAGCTGTTTTTT,CSASRGPTGELFF
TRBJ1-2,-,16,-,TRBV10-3,TGTGCCATCAGTGACCCCGACACTACCTGGAACTATGGCTACACCTTC,CAISDPDTTWNYGYTF